The clone carrying this T cell receptor (beta chain) occurred once. The data originate from a study of glioma-infiltrating T cells after dendritic cell vaccination. Study-level information: Dendritic cells derived from monocytes and pulsed with autologous tumor lysate formed the vaccine.

Profiling relied on immunoSEQ multiplex PCR, and the TCRdb table lists in-frame clones only, not all of them. Of 40,000 to 60,000 clones listed, 65% to 90% were seen once; the top ten hold approximately 10%. The TCR originated in a human donor with glioblastoma. The sequencing used blood, collected before dendritic cell vaccination.

This chain's CDR3 is CASSQELLFSSYNEQFF. The CDR3 nucleotides are TGCGCCAGCAGCCAAGAACTTTTATTTAGCTCCTACAATGAGCAGTTCTTC. This chain joins TRBV4-3 and TRBJ2-1; D remains ambiguous. The CDR3 extends over 17 amino acids. CDR1 LGHNA and CDR2 YSLEER come from the germline V gene. V was trimmed by 0 bases and J by 0 bases, leaving 12 bases between them.